This is a list of T cell receptor beta chains from one sample in a study of lymphopenia after photon versus proton radiotherapy. This table comes from immunoSEQ multiplex PCR, and its TCRdb copy is limited to in-frame clones, with some not included. The sample has tens of thousands of clones, 87% seen once. This sample comprised peripheral blood, obtained from a patient treated with proton-based radiotherapy. Receptors originate from a man older than 75 with esophageal cancer. Each CDR3 is given with its conserved first and last residue. D genes are given only for firm matches. A clone size is listed for some rows: how often the clone was seen (once, few, many), or a class if it is expanded.

clone size	D gene	V gene	J gene	CDR3 protein	CDR3 DNA
-	-	TRBV7-6	TRBJ2-2	CASSPGGLVAIFTGELFF	TGTGCCAGCAGCCCAGGGGGACTAGTCGCGATTTTCACCGGGGAGCTGTTTTTT
-	-	TRBV6-8	TRBJ1-5	CASSYFGDQHF	TGTGCCAGCAGTTACTTCGGGGACCAGCATTTT
-	-	TRBV7-9	TRBJ2-1	CASSLVVGSYNEQFF	TGTGCCAGCAGCTTAGTGGTCGGATCCTACAATGAGCAGTTCTTC
-	-	TRBV2	TRBJ2-3	CASTEQGSTDTQYF	TGTGCCAGCACAGAGCAGGGGAGCACAGATACGCAGTATTTT
-	TRBD1	TRBV10-3	TRBJ1-2	CAISGGQDRDFNGYTF	TGTGCCATCAGTGGGGGACAGGACAGGGATTTCAATGGCTACACCTTC
-	TRBD2	TRBV4-2	TRBJ2-3	CASSPGLGTDTQYF	TGTGCCAGCAGCCCGGGACTAGGAACAGATACGCAGTATTTT
once	TRBD1	TRBV15	TRBJ2-2	CATSTTGGDGELFF	TGTGCCACCAGTACTACAGGGGGCGACGGGGAGCTGTTTTTT
-	-	TRBV6-1	TRBJ2-7	CASSERDWNSYEQCF	TGTGCCAGCAGTGAGAGAGACTGGAACTCCTACGAGCAGTGCTTC
-	-	TRBV7-2	TRBJ2-5	CASSLGGAGETQYF	TGTGCCAGCAGCTTAGGGGGGGCGGGAGAGACCCAGTACTTC
-	TRBD2	TRBV10-1	TRBJ2-5	CASSAGLADRQETQYF	TGCGCCAGCAGCGCGGGACTAGCGGACCGACAAGAGACCCAGTACTTC
-	-	TRBV19	TRBJ1-6	CASSTVIAGSYNSPLHF	TGTGCCAGTAGTACCGTCATTGCGGGCTCCTATAATTCACCCCTCCACTTT
-	-	TRBV27	TRBJ2-2	CASSSGSNTGELFF	TGTGCCAGCAGTTCCGGGTCTAACACCGGGGAGCTGTTTTTT
-	TRBD2	TRBV5-6	TRBJ2-3	CASSSREAGGGDTQYF	TGTGCCAGCAGCTCCCGCGAAGCGGGAGGGGGAGATACGCAGTATTTT
-	-	TRBV30	TRBJ2-6	CARMDLSGANVLTF	TGTGCCAGAATGGACCTCTCTGGGGCCAACGTCCTGACTTTC
few	TRBD2	TRBV9	TRBJ2-1	CASQSGSWDEQFF	TGTGCCAGCCAAAGCGGGAGCTGGGATGAGCAGTTCTTC
-	TRBD2	TRBV11-3	TRBJ2-3	CASSLGLADSTDTQYF	TGTGCCAGCAGCTTAGGACTAGCGGATAGCACAGATACGCAGTATTTT
-	TRBD2	TRBV10-3	TRBJ2-7	CAISPGLATYEQYF	TGTGCCATCAGTCCGGGACTAGCTACCTACGAGCAGTACTTC
once	TRBD1	TRBV7-8	TRBJ2-7	CASSSDRGRGEQYF	TGTGCCAGCAGCTCTGACAGGGGGCGGGGTGAGCAGTACTTC
-	-	TRBV6-5	TRBJ1-5	CASSSRQSNQPQHF	TGTGCCAGCAGTTCTCGACAAAGCAATCAGCCCCAGCATTTT
-	-	TRBV7-8	TRBJ2-1	CASSLGLNAQSYNEQFF	TGTGCCAGCAGCTTAGGCCTGAACGCCCAATCCTACAATGAGCAGTTCTTC
medium-sized	-	TRBV7-2	TRBJ1-1	CASSLSWQAFEAFF	TGTGCCAGCAGCTTATCATGGCAGGCTTTTGAAGCTTTCTTT
-	-	TRBV7-7	TRBJ2-1	CASSPTPSSYNEQFF	TGTGCCAGCAGCCCCACACCGAGCTCCTACAATGAGCAGTTCTTC